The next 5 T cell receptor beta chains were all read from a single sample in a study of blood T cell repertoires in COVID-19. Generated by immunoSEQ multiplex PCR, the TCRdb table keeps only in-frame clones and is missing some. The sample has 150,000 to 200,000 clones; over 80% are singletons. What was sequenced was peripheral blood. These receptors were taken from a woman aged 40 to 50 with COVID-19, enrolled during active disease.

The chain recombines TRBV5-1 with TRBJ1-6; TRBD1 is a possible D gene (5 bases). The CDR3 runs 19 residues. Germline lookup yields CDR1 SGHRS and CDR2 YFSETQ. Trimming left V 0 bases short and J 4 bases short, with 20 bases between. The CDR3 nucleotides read TGCGCCAGCAGCTTGGACCCCGGGGGTGGGGGACTTTATAATTCACCCCTCCACTTT. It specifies CASSLDPGGGGLYNSPLHF. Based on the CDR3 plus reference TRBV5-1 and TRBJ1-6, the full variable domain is KAGVTQTPRYLIKTRGQQVTLSCSPISGHRSVSWYQQTPGQGLQFLFEYFSETQRNKGNFPGRFSGRQFSNSRSEMNVSTLELGDSALYLCASSLDPGGGGLYNSPLHFGNGTRLTVT.

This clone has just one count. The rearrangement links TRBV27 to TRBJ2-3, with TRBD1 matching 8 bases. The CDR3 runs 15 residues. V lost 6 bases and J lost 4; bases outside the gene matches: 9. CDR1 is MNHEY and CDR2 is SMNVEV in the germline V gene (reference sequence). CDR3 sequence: CASRNGQGTADTQYF. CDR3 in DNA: TGTGCCAGCAGAAACGGACAGGGCACTGCAGATACGCAGTATTTT.

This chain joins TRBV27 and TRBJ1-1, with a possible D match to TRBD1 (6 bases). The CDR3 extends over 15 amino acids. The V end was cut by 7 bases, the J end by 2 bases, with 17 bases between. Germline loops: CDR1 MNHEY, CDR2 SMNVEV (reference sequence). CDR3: CASTPDRTDNTEAFF. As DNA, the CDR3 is TGTGCCAGCACCCCAGACCGGACAGACAACACTGAAGCTTTCTTT.

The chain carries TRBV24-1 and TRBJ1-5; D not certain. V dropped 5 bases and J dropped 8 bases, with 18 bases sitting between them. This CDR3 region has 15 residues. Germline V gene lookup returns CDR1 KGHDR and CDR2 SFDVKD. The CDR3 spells CATSGFYPMVEPQHF. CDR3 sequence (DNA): TGTGCCACCAGTGGTTTTTACCCTATGGTAGAGCCCCAGCATTTT.

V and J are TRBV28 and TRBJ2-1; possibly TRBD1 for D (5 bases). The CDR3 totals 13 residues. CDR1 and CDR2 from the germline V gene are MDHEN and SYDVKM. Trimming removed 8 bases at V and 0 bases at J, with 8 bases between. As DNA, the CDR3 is TGTGCCAGCCTAGGGGTCTCCTACAATGAGCAGTTCTTC. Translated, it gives CASLGVSYNEQFF.